Following are 20 T cell receptor beta chains from one sample sequenced in a study of breast tumors, draining lymph nodes, adjacent tissues. The lymph nodes were axillary draining lymph nodes from breast cancer patients. TCRdb reprocessed the multiplex PCR reads with MiXCR, giving one entry per CDR3 protein. The sample has approximately 280,000 distinct CDR3 sequences; roughly 31% are singletons. Sample: axillary lymph node tissue. These receptors came from a female donor with breast cancer. Some clones in this sample may be carry-over from other donors' samples.

In this sample, this clonotype turned up many times. The rearrangement joins TRBV24-1 to TRBJ1-2; D unresolved. CDR1 and CDR2 (germline): KGHDR, SFDVKD. The V gene lost 2 bases and the J gene lost 9 bases, with 12 bases spanning the gap. The CDR3 is 13 residues long. CDR3 nucleotide sequence: TGTGCCACCAGTGATTCGAACAGTCGAAGCTACACCTTC. Amino acids: CATSDSNSRSYTF.

At least ten counts were recorded for this clonotype. The chain is built from TRBV4-3 and TRBJ2-7, with 7 nucleotides matching TRBD2. After removal of 2 bases from V and 0 bases from J, the junction contained 4 bases not matched to a gene. Germline V lookup: CDR1 LGHNA, CDR2 YSLEER. This CDR3 contains 15 residues. The CDR3 reads CASSQKWEGSYEQYF. The CDR3 DNA reads as TGCGCCAGCAGCCAAAAATGGGAGGGCTCCTACGAGCAGTACTTC.

The genes are TRBV28 and TRBJ2-1, with D possibly being TRBD2 (6 bases). Germline V gives CDR1 MDHEN, CDR2 SYDVKM. V dropped 8 bases and J dropped 3 bases, with 11 bases sitting between them. This CDR3 has 13 amino acids. For the CDR3, the DNA is TGTGCCAGCGTCCGGGGGAACTACAATGAGCAGTTCTTC. Amino acid sequence: CASVRGNYNEQFF.

In its sample, this clonotype was seen many times. The chain carries TRBV30 and TRBJ1-6; TRBD1 aligns across 7 bases. CDR3 size: 12 residues. Germline CDR1 GTSNPN, CDR2 SVGIG (reference sequence). V shed 2 bases, J shed 9 bases, and the junction held 1 base outside the gene matches. The CDR3 bases are TGTGCCTGGAGTAACAGGGGTTCACCCCTCCACTTT. Amino acids: CAWSNRGSPLHF.

This clonotype was detected ten times or more. The chain uses TRBV7-2 and TRBJ2-4; D remains unclear. The length of the CDR3 is 17 residues. Germline V gives CDR1 SGHTA, CDR2 FQGNSA. The germline V and J ends were trimmed by 5 bases and 0 bases, with 17 bases remaining between them. Here the CDR3 reads CASSRRGSQIAKNIQYF. The CDR3 coding sequence is TGTGCCAGCAGCCGTCGAGGATCCCAAATAGCCAAAAACATTCAGTACTTC.

This clonotype was detected many times. This chain links TRBV7-9 with TRBJ2-1, with 12 bases aligning to TRBD2. Trimming at V came to 0 bases and at J to 10 bases, leaving 10 bases not matched to a gene. CDR1 and CDR2 from the germline V gene are SEHNR and FQNEAQ (reference sequence). This CDR3 region has 17 residues. The CDR3 DNA follows: TGTGCCAGCAGCTTAGCAGGGAGACTAGCGGGAGAGCGGGAGCAGTTCTTC. Translating gives CASSLAGRLAGEREQFF.

This clonotype appeared a few times. A clone one base away is much larger, so this may be a read error. The V call is TRBV6-4, the J call TRBJ2-1; TRBD2 matches 11 bases. CDR1 and CDR2 (germline): MRHNA, SNTAGT. The CDR3 runs 15 residues. V dropped 5 bases and J dropped 5; count of bases not matched to a gene: 5. The CDR3 sequence: CASSPLAGDNNEQFF. CDR3 nucleotides: TGTGCCAGCAGTCCACTAGCGGGGGACAACAATGAGCAGTTCTTC.

In this sample, this clonotype turned up many times. This sequence joins TRBV14 and TRBJ2-3, with D hard to call. There are 15 residues in the CDR3. With 2 bases removed from V and 2 bases from J, the gap between germline ends came to 11 bases. Germline assignment: CDR1 SGHDN and CDR2 FVKESK. DNA for the CDR3: TGTGCCAGCAGCCAACTTTCAGATTTCACAGATACGCAGTATTTT. It codes for CASSQLSDFTDTQYF.

This clonotype was seen only a few times. V and J are TRBV7-2 and TRBJ2-4, with a weak D call TRBD2 (6 bases). CDR1 and CDR2 (germline): SGHTA, FQGNSA. The ends were cut back, 4 bases at V and 8 bases at J, with 15 bases in the middle. This CDR3 contains 14 residues. Here the CDR3 reads CASSWDSSGYIQYF. As DNA, the CDR3 is TGTGCCAGCAGCTGGGACTCGTCGGGATACATTCAGTACTTC.

Many counts were recorded for this clonotype. V gene TRBV20-1 combines with J gene TRBJ2-7, with 9 bases matching TRBD2. The germline V gene has CDR1 DFQATT and CDR2 SNEGSKA (reference sequence). V gave up 5 bases and J gave up 5 bases; unmatched junction bases: 10. The CDR3 contains 14 residues. CDR3 DNA sequence: TGCAGTGCTGGTATAGCGGGAGTAGTGAACGAGCAGTACTTC. Encoded protein: CSAGIAGVVNEQYF.

A word on this clonotype: A junction end diverges from the germline sequence, so it may reflect a read error. The V gene is TRBV10-3, the J gene TRBJ2-5; D is perhaps TRBD2 (6 bases). The CDR3 has 15 amino acids. The germline V gene encodes CDR1 ENHRY and CDR2 SYGVKD. The CDR3 DNA sequence: TGTGCCATCAGAGAGAGGACTACATTGGGGGAGACCCTGTACTTC. It specifies CAIRERTTLGETLYF.

The table lists this clonotype with many counts. The rearrangement uses TRBV7-2 and TRBJ2-5; D is perhaps TRBD1 (5 bases). V was pared by 5 bases and J by 5 bases, with 12 bases between. Germline CDR1 is SGHTA and CDR2 is FQGNSA. The CDR3 is made up of 13 amino acids. The CDR3 is CASSPGFSETQYF. The CDR3 region has the DNA TGTGCCAGCAGCCCAGGGTTCTCGGAGACCCAGTACTTC.

This clonotype showed up many times. The chain couples TRBV5-4 to TRBJ1-5; D is undetermined. The CDR3 is 13 amino acids. Germline loops: CDR1 SGHNT, CDR2 YYREEE (reference sequence). Trimming left V 3 bases short and J 5 bases short, with 9 bases between. CDR3 coding DNA: TGTGCCAGCAGCTCAGACCCATATCAGCCCCAGCATTTT. Protein product: CASSSDPYQPQHF.

This clonotype has ten or more counts. The chain uses TRBV6-6 and TRBJ2-7; D tentatively fits TRBD1 or TRBD2 (6 bases each). The CDR3 sequence is 14 residues long. Germline assignment: CDR1 MNHNY and CDR2 SVGAGI (reference sequence). The V end lost 4 bases, the J end lost 3 bases, and 13 bases lay between the germline ends. The CDR3 spells CASSFIGGLYEQYF. In DNA form, the CDR3 reads TGTGCCAGCAGTTTCATCGGGGGCCTCTACGAGCAGTACTTC.

This clonotype occurred many times. This sequence joins TRBV4-1 and TRBJ2-7, with a possible D match to TRBD1 (6 bases). The CDR3 totals 18 residues. Trimming stripped 4 bases from V and 1 base from J, with 23 bases between. In germline, CDR1 is MGHRA, CDR2 YSYEKL. Here the CDR3 reads CASSRMGQGLRSSYEQYF. The CDR3 nucleotides are TGCGCCAGCAGCCGTATGGGGCAGGGGCTGAGGTCATCCTACGAGCAGTACTTC.

The sample holds a few counts of this clonotype. The junction shows a germline mismatch at one end, possibly a read error. V gene TRBV7-9 combines with J gene TRBJ1-2; TRBD1 matches 7 bases. Germline assignment: CDR1 SEHNR and CDR2 FQNEAQ (reference sequence). CDR3 length equals 15 residues. CDR3 DNA: TGTGCCGGTGATTCGGGACAGCTCGCTAACTATGGCTACCCCTTC. It codes for CAGDSGQLANYGYPF.

In this sample, this clonotype turned up many times. The chain combines TRBV9 with TRBJ2-7; D is perhaps TRBD1 or TRBD2 (5 bases each). The germline V gene has CDR1 SGDLS and CDR2 YYNGEE. The CDR3 spans 15 residues. Trimming shortened V by 0 bases and J by 5 bases, and 15 bases separated the two germline ends. The CDR3 here is CASSVGGGRGHEQYF. The CDR3 coding sequence is TGTGCCAGCAGCGTAGGTGGGGGACGGGGCCACGAGCAGTACTTC.

This clonotype was counted a few times. One base away lies a much larger clone, so this may be a sequencing read error. This CDR3 fails to terminate in the conserved phenylalanine or tryptophan, so it likely reflects a read error. V is TRBV7-3 and J is TRBJ2-5; D may match TRBD1 or TRBD2 (5 bases each). This CDR3 spans 14 amino acids. V gave up 5 bases and J gave up 3 bases, with 13 bases separating them. Germline V gives CDR1 SGHTA, CDR2 FQGTGA. CDR3: CASSPSGAKETQYL. CDR3 nucleotides: TGTGCCAGCAGCCCATCCGGGGCCAAAGAGACCCAGTACCTC.

Comments on this clonotype: The junction does not match germline at one end; this may be a read error. This chain links TRBV7-3 with TRBJ2-2; tentatively, D is TRBD2 (5 bases). The germline gives CDR1 SGHTA, CDR2 FQGTGA. The CDR3 totals 15 residues. CDR3: CASSLKSINTGEPFF. Here the CDR3 DNA reads TGTGCCAGCAGCTTAAAGAGCATAAACACCGGGGAGCCGTTTTTT.

This clonotype showed up just a few times. This may arise from a read error, as a much more abundant clone is one base away. This chain joins TRBV7-3 and TRBJ1-2, with D perhaps TRBD1 (5 bases). This CDR3 is 15 amino acids long. Germline V gene data show CDR1 as SGHTA and CDR2 as FQGTGA. The CDR3 spells CASSLSEGPLGGYPF. DNA for the CDR3: TGTGCCAGCAGCTTGTCCGAGGGGCCTCTGGGAGGCTACCCCTTC.